This paragraph covers one T cell receptor (beta chain) sequence. The target antigen is unknown. The CD4+ CD45RA- CD25- gate defined the sorted memory conventional CD4 T cells. The sample originates from a study of draining lymph node invasion in breast cancer. A single record per CDR3 protein comes from TCRdb applying MiXCR to the bulk RNA-seq reads. The profile shows around 2,300 distinct CDR3 sequences, 85% of them singletons. Whole-study results and caveats: Some of the top 100 tumor clones appeared in invaded and non-invaded nodes, suggesting recirculation. In only a couple of patients could the tumor top-100 clones be tracked.

This TCR was recovered from a female donor with luminal breast cancer. The sequenced material came from sorted memory CD4+ effector T cells from a lymph node.

Written as DNA, the CDR3 is TGTGCCAGCAGCCGCGAGGGACAGGGGGCTAAAAACATTCAGTACTTC. It codes for CASSREGQGAKNIQYF. This sequence joins TRBV3-1 and TRBJ2-4; 12 bases match TRBD1. This CDR3 has 16 residues. CDR1 and CDR2 from the germline V gene are LGHDT and YNNKEL (reference sequence). V trimming: 4 bases; J trimming: 4 bases; junction bases outside the gene matches: 5.